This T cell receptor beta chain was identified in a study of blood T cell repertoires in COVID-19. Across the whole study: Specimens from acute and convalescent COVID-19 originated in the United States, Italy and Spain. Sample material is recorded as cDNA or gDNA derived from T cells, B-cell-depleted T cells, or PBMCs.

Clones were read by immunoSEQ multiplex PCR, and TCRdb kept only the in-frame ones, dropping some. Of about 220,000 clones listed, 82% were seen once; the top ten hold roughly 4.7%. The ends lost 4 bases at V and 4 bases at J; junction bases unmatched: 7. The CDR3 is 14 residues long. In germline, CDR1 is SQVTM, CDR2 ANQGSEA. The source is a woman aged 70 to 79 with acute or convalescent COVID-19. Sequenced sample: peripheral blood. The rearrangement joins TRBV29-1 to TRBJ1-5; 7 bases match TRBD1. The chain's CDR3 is CSVVEQGQNQPQHF. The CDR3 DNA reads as TGCAGCGTTGTAGAACAGGGGCAAAATCAGCCCCAGCATTTT.